The next 28 T cell receptor beta chains were all read from a single sample in a study of control samples from healthy donors and cancer patients. Profiling relied on immunoSEQ multiplex PCR, and the TCRdb table lists in-frame clones only, not all of them. The data show some 150,000 clones, around 90% seen once. Sequencing was done on a sample of blood. These receptors originate from a man aged 18-30 years in good health.

The chain uses TRBV5-1 and TRBJ2-3, with D possibly being TRBD1 (6 bases). Germline values: CDR1 SGHRS, CDR2 YFSETQ. With 1 base removed from V and 0 bases from J, the gap between germline ends came to 9 bases. There are 15 residues in the CDR3. CDR3 DNA: TGCGCCAGCAGCTTGAGGACAGCTAGCACAGATACGCAGTATTTT. It specifies CASSLRTASTDTQYF.

Here the CDR3 reads CASSAAPAFTGGQETQYF. The CDR3 coding sequence is TGTGCCAGCAGCGCTGCTCCGGCGTTCACAGGGGGTCAAGAGACCCAGTACTTC. The chain recombines TRBV7-9 with TRBJ2-5; 8 bases line up with TRBD1. The CDR3 runs 18 residues. The germline V gene has CDR1 SEHNR and CDR2 FQNEAQ (reference sequence). Unmatched junction bases numbered 16, after V lost 5 bases and J lost 2 bases.

The rearrangement links TRBV25-1 to TRBJ1-6; D is unresolved. In germline, CDR1 is MGHDK, CDR2 SYGVNS. CDR3 length: 14 residues. V was cut by 3 bases and J by 2 bases, with 5 bases left in between. The CDR3 reads CASSDGAYNSPLHF. The CDR3 region has the DNA TGTGCCAGCAGTGACGGGGCCTATAATTCACCCCTCCACTTT.

The CDR3, as DNA: TGTGCCAGCATAGGGACAGCTGAAGCTTTCTTT. It translates to CASIGTAEAFF. The V and J genes are TRBV6-5 and TRBJ1-1; 7 bases are a match to TRBD1. Per the germline V gene, CDR1 is MNHEY and CDR2 is SVGAGI. V shed 7 bases and J 6 bases; nucleotides not matched to a gene: 2. The CDR3 totals 11 residues.

The V gene is TRBV7-6, the J gene TRBJ1-5; D not certain. This CDR3 region has 16 residues. Germline V gene data show CDR1 as SGHVS and CDR2 as FNYEAQ. Trimming took off 2 bases at V and 5 bases at J, with 16 bases between the two ends. The DNA of the CDR3 is TGTGCCAGCAGCTTATATGGGAGGGAGGGCCATCAGCCCCAGCATTTT. It is translated as CASSLYGREGHQPQHF.

The gene calls are TRBV19 and TRBJ1-5; 7 bases match TRBD1. Trimming removed 5 bases from V and 7 bases from J; junction bases left unmatched: 11. The CDR3 sequence is 15 residues long. Germline-derived CDR1 and CDR2 are LNHDA and SQIVND (reference sequence). DNA of the CDR3: TGTGCCAGTAGTGCCCCCACAGGGGTAGGGCAGCCCCAGCATTTT. Its translation: CASSAPTGVGQPQHF.

The chain employs TRBV6-6 and TRBJ2-5; 7 bases agree with TRBD1. The CDR3 covers 16 residues. Trimming at V came to 3 bases and at J to 4 bases, leaving 11 bases not matched to a gene. CDR1 and CDR2 from the germline V gene are MNHNY and SVGAGI (reference sequence). CDR3 in DNA: TGTGCCAGCAGTTATGTAGGGGGCCTGAGGGGAGAGACCCAGTACTTC. Translated, it gives CASSYVGGLRGETQYF.

The chain uses TRBV6-5 and TRBJ1-4, with D uncertain. CDR3 length equals 15 residues. From germline, CDR1 is MNHEY and CDR2 SVGAGI. With 0 bases removed from V and 7 bases from J, the gap between germline ends came to 12 bases. The CDR3 nucleotides read TGTGCCAGCAGTTACTCCTCGGGGTTGGGTGAAAAACTGTTTTTT. Translated, it gives CASSYSSGLGEKLFF.

The chain uses TRBV6-5 and TRBJ1-6, with 10 positions matching TRBD1. Trimming at V came to 5 bases and at J to 10 bases, leaving 5 bases not matched to a gene. CDR3 length: 14 amino acids. Germline CDR1 MNHEY, CDR2 SVGAGI. CDR3 loop: CASSTDRGRSPLHF. The CDR3 DNA is TGTGCCAGCAGTACGGACAGGGGGAGGTCACCCCTCCACTTT.

The chain is built from TRBV7-9 and TRBJ2-2; 10 positions agree with TRBD2. In germline, CDR1 is SEHNR, CDR2 FQNEAQ (reference sequence). Trimming cost V 1 base and J 2 bases; bases outside gene matches: 7. This CDR3 has 18 residues. CDR3 sequence reads: CASSLGPAGGPNTGELFF. CDR3 nucleotides: TGTGCCAGCAGCTTAGGTCCAGCGGGGGGGCCCAACACCGGGGAGCTGTTTTTT.

Of note for this clone: Additional DNA sequences in this sample encode the identical CDR3. The chain carries TRBV7-2 and TRBJ2-7; the match to TRBD2 covers 10 bases. Per the germline V gene, CDR1 is SGHTA and CDR2 is FQGNSA. Germline trimming cut 4 bases from V and 0 bases from J; bases unmatched to any gene: 6. The CDR3 consists of 16 residues. CDR3 DNA sequence: TGTGCCAGCAGCTATCGCCTAGCGGGGGCCTCCTACGAGCAGTACTTC. This sequence encodes CASSYRLAGASYEQYF.

This rearrangement joins TRBV19 to TRBJ1-1; D gene ambiguous. The CDR3 sequence is 13 residues long. Between the trimmed V and J ends, which lost 2 bases and 1 base, there was a span of 5 bases. Germline V lookup: CDR1 LNHDA, CDR2 SQIVND (reference sequence). The CDR3 nucleotides are TGTGCCAGTAGTATACCGGGGAACACTGAAGCTTTCTTT. It specifies CASSIPGNTEAFF.

V and J are TRBV7-2 and TRBJ1-6, with TRBD1 matching 10 bases. The CDR3 contains 18 residues. Trimming removed 3 bases from V and 4 bases from J; junction bases left unmatched: 9. Germline CDR1 SGHTA, CDR2 FQGNSA. CDR3 amino acids: CASSLTGTGAPYNSPLHF. The CDR3 DNA follows: TGTGCCAGCAGCTTGACCGGGACAGGGGCCCCATATAATTCACCCCTCCACTTT.

The genes are TRBV6-2 or TRBV6-3 and TRBJ1-5, with 8 nucleotides matching TRBD1. V shed 5 bases, J shed 5 bases, and the junction held 5 bases outside the gene matches. Per the germline V gene, CDR1 is MNHEY and CDR2 is SVGEGT. The CDR3 consists of 14 residues. The CDR3 region has the DNA TGTGCCAGCAGTCAGGACAGGGAATATCAGCCCCAGCATTTT. Its translation: CASSQDREYQPQHF.

The V call is TRBV6-2 or TRBV6-3, the J call TRBJ2-1, with D hard to call. Germline V gene lookup returns CDR1 MNHEY and CDR2 SVGEGT. This CDR3 has 15 residues. V was clipped by 1 base and J by 0 bases, with 7 bases between them. The CDR3 DNA reads as TGTGCCAGCAGTTACTTGTCGGTCTCCTACAATGAGCAGTTCTTC. Protein product: CASSYLSVSYNEQFF.

This rearrangement joins TRBV7-3 to TRBJ1-4; D call uncertain. Trimming took 1 base from V and 8 from J, leaving 8 bases between them. CDR3 length: 13 amino acids. The germline V gene has CDR1 SGHTA and CDR2 FQGTGA. The CDR3 reads CASSLIPGEKLFF. DNA for the CDR3: TGTGCCAGCAGCTTAATCCCGGGGGAAAAACTGTTTTTT.

The chain employs TRBV27 and TRBJ2-7, with TRBD2 identical over 10 bases. With V trimmed by 3 bases and J by 2 bases, 13 bases remained unmatched. The CDR3 consists of 18 residues. The germline CDR1 and CDR2 sequences are MNHEY and SMNVEV (reference sequence). The CDR3 sequence is CASSLAGALAGGTYEQYF. As DNA, the CDR3 is TGTGCCAGCAGTTTGGCCGGAGCTTTAGCGGGGGGAACCTACGAGCAGTACTTC.

The chain joins TRBV10-2 to TRBJ1-6; possibly TRBD1 for D (6 bases). V lost 1 base to trimming and J lost 5 bases, with 12 bases between them. The CDR3 covers 16 residues. Germline V lookup: CDR1 WSHSY, CDR2 SAAADI. Here the CDR3 reads CASSEWGTSDNSPLHF. The CDR3 DNA reads TGCGCCAGCAGTGAGTGGGGGACATCCGATAATTCACCCCTCCACTTT.

The genes are TRBV5-1 and TRBJ2-1; TRBD2 is a possible D gene (6 bases). V shed 1 base and J shed 4 bases, with 12 bases lying between them. CDR3 length: 15 amino acids. Germline V lookup: CDR1 SGHRS, CDR2 YFSETQ. DNA of the CDR3: TGCGCCAGCAGCTTGCGCGGGGTAGGTTACAATGAGCAGTTCTTC. Its translation is CASSLRGVGYNEQFF.

This clone was detected only once. The chain is built from TRBV30 and TRBJ1-6; tentative D call: TRBD1 (5 bases). This CDR3 comprises 14 residues. Germline V gene data show CDR1 as GTSNPN and CDR2 as SVGIG (reference sequence). V shed 4 bases and J shed 9 bases, with 16 bases lying between them. Here the CDR3 DNA reads TGTGCCTGGACCCTCCAAACAGGACTTTCACCCCTCCACTTT. Translating gives CAWTLQTGLSPLHF.

The V gene is TRBV5-1, the J gene TRBJ2-1; 7 positions agree with TRBD1. Germline V gene data show CDR1 as SGHRS and CDR2 as YFSETQ. The CDR3 covers 14 residues. Trimming took 9 bases from V and 4 from J; bases not matched to a gene: 10. CDR3 sequence reads: CATAFGTDYNEQFF. As DNA, the CDR3 is TGCGCCACCGCATTCGGGACAGATTACAATGAGCAGTTCTTC.

The chain combines TRBV7-9 with TRBJ2-2; D ambiguous. CDR1 is SEHNR and CDR2 is FQNEAQ in the germline V gene (reference sequence). The CDR3 loop spans 14 amino acids. Trimming took off 0 bases at V and 5 bases at J, with 7 bases between the two ends. CDR3 nucleotide sequence: TGTGCCAGCAGCTTAGCCAGTGAAACCGGGGAGCTGTTTTTT. It translates to CASSLASETGELFF. Full variable domain (outside the CDR3, taken from reference TRBV7-9 and TRBJ2-2): DTGVSQNPRHKITKRGQNVTFRCDPISEHNRLYWYRQTLGQGPEFLTYFQNEAQLEKSRLLSDRFSAERPKGSFSTLEIQRTEQGDSAMYLCASSLASETGELFFGEGSRLTVL.

CDR3 sequence (DNA): TGTGCCATCAGTGTCCAGGGTAAGCACGAGCAGTACTTC. It encodes CAISVQGKHEQYF. The rearrangement uses TRBV10-3 and TRBJ2-7, with D possibly being TRBD1 (5 bases). V was cut by 4 bases and J by 5 bases, with 12 bases left in between. The CDR3 runs 13 residues. Germline CDR1 reads ENHRY; CDR2 reads SYGVKD.

The chain employs TRBV7-9 and TRBJ2-2, with D perhaps TRBD1 (5 bases). This CDR3 contains 15 residues. Germline CDR1 reads SEHNR; CDR2 reads FQNEAQ (reference sequence). V lost 7 bases, J lost 2 bases, and 14 bases lay in between. CDR3 sequence: CASIGQGTNTGELFF. CDR3 nucleotides: TGTGCCAGCATCGGTCAGGGTACCAACACCGGGGAGCTGTTTTTT.

The chain couples TRBV7-8 to TRBJ1-2; no firm D call. The CDR3 spans 16 residues. CDR1 and CDR2 (germline): SGHVS, FQNEAQ. The V end was cut by 1 base, the J end by 1 base, with 13 bases between. CDR3 nucleotides: TGTGCCAGCAGCTTAGTTATTACAGAAATTAACTATGGCTACACCTTC. Translated, it gives CASSLVITEINYGYTF.

The V gene is TRBV2, the J gene TRBJ1-1; TRBD1 might be the D (5 bases). Trimming stripped 6 bases from V and 1 base from J, with 12 bases between. The CDR3 consists of 14 residues. Germline loops: CDR1 SNHLY, CDR2 FYNNEI. Written as DNA, the CDR3 is TGTGCCAGCAGGCAACAGGCCTCGAACACTGAAGCTTTCTTT. This encodes CASRQQASNTEAFF.

The chain has TRBV29-1 and TRBJ2-3, with TRBD1 as a possible D gene (5 bases). Germline V lookup: CDR1 SQVTM, CDR2 ANQGSEA. V lost 4 bases, J lost 1 base, and 12 bases lay in between. The CDR3 contains 14 residues. The CDR3 reads CSVVDKGGTDTQYF. DNA for the CDR3: TGCAGCGTTGTGGACAAAGGGGGCACAGATACGCAGTATTTT.

The genes are TRBV6-1 and TRBJ2-1; either TRBD1 or TRBD2 may fit D (6 bases each). The V gene's germline CDR1 is MNHNS and CDR2 SASEGT. V was clipped by 2 bases and J by 8 bases, with 16 bases between them. The CDR3 runs 15 residues. CDR3 nucleotides: TGTGCCAGCAGTGAAAGGGGGGCCACGGCGGATGAGCAGTTCTTC. Amino acid sequence: CASSERGATADEQFF.